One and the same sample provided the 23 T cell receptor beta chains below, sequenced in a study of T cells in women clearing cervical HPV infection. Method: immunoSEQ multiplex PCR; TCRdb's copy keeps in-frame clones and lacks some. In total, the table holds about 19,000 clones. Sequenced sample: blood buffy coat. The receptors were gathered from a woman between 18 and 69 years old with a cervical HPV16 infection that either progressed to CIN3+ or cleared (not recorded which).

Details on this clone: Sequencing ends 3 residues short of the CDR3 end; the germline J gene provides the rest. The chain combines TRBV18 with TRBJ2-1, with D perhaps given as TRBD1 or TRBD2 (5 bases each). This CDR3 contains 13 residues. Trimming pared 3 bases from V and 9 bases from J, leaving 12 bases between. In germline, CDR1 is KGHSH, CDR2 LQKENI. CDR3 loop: CASSPPSRGEQFF. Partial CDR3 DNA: TGTGCCAGCTCACCCCCGTCGAGGGGTGAG.

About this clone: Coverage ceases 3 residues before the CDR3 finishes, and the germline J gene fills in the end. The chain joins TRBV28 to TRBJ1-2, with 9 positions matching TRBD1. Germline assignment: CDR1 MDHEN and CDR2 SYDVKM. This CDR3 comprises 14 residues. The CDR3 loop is CASRVGTGLGGYTF. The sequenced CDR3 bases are TGTGCCAGCAGAGTCGGGACAGGGTTAGGGGGC.

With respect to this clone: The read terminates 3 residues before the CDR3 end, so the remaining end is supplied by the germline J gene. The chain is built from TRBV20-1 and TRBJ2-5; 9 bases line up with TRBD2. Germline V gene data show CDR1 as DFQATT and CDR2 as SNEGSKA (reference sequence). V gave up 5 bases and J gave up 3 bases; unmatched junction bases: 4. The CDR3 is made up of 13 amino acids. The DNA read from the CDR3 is TGCAGTGCTCCCCTAGCGGGGAAAGAGACC. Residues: CSAPLAGKET. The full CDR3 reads CSAPLAGKETQYF.

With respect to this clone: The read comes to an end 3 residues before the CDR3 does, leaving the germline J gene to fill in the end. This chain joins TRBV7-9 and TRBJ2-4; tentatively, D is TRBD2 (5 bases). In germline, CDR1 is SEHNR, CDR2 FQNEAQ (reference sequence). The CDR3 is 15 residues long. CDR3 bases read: TGTGCCAGCAGCTTAGCAGGGCAGGAGGTCTATGGT. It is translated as CASSLAGQEVYG. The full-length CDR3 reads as CASSLAGQEVYGQYF.

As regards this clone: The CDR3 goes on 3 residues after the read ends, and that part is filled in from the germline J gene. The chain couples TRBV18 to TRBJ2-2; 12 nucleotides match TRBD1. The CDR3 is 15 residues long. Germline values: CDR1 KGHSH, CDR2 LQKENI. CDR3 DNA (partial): TGTGCCAGCTCACCATCCGGGACAGGGGGCGGAGAG. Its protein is CASSPSGTGGGE. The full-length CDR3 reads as CASSPSGTGGGELFF.

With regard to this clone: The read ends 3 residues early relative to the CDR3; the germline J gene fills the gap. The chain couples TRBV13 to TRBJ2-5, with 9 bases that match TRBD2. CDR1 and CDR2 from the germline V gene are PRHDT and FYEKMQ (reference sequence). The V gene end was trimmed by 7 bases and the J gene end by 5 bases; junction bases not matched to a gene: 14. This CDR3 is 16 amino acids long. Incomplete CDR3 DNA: TGTGCCAGCAACTCTCGGGCGGGGGGGATCCTCGAGACC. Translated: CASNSRAGGILET. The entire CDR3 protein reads CASNSRAGGILETQYF.

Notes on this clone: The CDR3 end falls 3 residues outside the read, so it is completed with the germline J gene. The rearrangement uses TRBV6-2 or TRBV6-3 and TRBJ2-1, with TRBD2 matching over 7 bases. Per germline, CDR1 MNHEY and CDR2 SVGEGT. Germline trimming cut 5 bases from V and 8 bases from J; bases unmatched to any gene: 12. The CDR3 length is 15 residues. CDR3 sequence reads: CASSPGLGRTDEQFF. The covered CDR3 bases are TGTGCCAGCAGTCCAGGACTAGGACGTACTGATGAG.

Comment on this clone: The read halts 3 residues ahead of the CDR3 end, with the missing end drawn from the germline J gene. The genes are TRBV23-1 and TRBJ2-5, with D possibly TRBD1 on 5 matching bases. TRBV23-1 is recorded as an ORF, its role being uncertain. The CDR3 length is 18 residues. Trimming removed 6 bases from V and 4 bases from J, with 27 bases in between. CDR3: CASSRVPSRVKVRETQYF. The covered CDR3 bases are TGCGCCAGCAGCCGCGTGCCCTCCAGGGTGAAGGTTCGAGAGACC.

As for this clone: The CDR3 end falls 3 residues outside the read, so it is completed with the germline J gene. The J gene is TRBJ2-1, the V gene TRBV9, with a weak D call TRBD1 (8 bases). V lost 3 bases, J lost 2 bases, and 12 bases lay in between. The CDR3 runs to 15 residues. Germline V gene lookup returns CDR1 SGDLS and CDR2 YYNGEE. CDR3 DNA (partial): TGTGCCAGCAGCGGGGAGGGACAGGCCTACAATGAG. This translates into CASSGEGQAYNE. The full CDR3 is CASSGEGQAYNEQFF.

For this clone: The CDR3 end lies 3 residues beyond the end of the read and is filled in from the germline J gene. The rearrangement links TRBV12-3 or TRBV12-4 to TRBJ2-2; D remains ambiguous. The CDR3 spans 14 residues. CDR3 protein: CASSSFATNEKLFF. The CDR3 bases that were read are TGTGCCAGCAGTTCCTTTGCAACTAATGAAAAG.

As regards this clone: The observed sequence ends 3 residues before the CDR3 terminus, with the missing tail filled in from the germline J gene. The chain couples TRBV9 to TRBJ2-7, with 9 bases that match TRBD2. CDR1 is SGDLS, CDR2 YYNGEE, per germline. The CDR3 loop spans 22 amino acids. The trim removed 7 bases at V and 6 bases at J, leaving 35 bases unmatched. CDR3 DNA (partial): TGTGCCAGCGGCGCGCACAAAACCTCACCTGGTATAGCGGGGGCGACGTTCGGCGAG. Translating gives CASGAHKTSPGIAGATFGE. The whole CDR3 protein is CASGAHKTSPGIAGATFGEQYF.

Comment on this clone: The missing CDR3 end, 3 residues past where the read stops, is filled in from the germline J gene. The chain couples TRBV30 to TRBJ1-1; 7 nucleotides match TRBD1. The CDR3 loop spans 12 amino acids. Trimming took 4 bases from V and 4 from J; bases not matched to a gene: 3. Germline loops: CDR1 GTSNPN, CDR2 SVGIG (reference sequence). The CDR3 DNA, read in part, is TGTGCCTGGATAGACAGGGTCACTGAA. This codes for CAWIDRVTE. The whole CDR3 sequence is CAWIDRVTEAFF.

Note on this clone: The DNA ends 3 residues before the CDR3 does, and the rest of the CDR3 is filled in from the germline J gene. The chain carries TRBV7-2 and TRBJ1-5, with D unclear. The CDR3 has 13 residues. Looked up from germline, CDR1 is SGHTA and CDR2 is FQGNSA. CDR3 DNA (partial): TGTGCCAGCAGCCGCACCACAGACCTACCC. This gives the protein CASSRTTDLP. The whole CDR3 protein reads CASSRTTDLPQHF. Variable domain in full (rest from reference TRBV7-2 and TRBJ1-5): GAGVSQSPSNKVTEKGKDVELRCDPISGHTALYWYRQSLGQGLEFLIYFQGNSAPDKSGLPSDRFSAERTGGSVSTLTIQRTQQEDSAVYLCASSRTTDLPQHFGDGTRLSIL.

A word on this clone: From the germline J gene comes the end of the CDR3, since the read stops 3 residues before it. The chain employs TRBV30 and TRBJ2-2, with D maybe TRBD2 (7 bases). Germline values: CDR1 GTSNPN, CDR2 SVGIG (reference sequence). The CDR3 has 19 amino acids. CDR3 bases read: TGTGCCTGGAGTGGCCGACCAATACTCGGGGGGCGAGAAGGGGAAAAG. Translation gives CAWSGRPILGGREGEK. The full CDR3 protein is CAWSGRPILGGREGEKLFF. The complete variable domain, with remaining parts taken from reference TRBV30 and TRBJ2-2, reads SQTIHQWPATLVQPVGSPLSLECTVEGTSNPNLYWYRQAAGRGLQLLFYSVGIGQISSEVPQNLSASRPQDRQFILSSKKLLLSDSGFYLCAWSGRPILGGREGEKLFFGEGSRLTVL.

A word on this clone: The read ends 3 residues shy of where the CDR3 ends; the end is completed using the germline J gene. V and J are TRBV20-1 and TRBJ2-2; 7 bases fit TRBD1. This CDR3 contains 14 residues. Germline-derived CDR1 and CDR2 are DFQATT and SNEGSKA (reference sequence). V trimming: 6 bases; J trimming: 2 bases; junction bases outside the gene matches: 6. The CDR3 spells CSAIQGLNTGELFF. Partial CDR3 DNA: TGCAGTGCAATACAGGGGTTAAACACCGGGGAG.

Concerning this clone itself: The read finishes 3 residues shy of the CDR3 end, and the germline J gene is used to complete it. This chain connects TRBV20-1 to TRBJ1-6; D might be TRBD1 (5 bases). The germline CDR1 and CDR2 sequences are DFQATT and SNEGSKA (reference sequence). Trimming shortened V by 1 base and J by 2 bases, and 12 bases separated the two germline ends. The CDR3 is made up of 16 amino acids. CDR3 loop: CSARVQGSTYNSPLHF. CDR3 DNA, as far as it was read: TGCAGTGCTAGAGTTCAGGGAAGTACCTATAATTCACCC.

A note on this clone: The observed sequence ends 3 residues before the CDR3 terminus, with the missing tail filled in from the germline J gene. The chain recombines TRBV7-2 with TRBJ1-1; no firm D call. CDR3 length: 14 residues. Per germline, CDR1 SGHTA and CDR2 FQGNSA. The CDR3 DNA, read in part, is TGTGCCAGCAGCTCCCTAGCCTTCACAGATACG. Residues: CASSSLAFTDT. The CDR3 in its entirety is CASSSLAFTDTAFF.

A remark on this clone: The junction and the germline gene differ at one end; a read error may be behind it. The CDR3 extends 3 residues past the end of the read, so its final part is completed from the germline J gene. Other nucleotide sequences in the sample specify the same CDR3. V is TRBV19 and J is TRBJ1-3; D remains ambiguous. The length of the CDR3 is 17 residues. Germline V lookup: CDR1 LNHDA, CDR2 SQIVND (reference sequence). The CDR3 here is CASSIDLRTNSGNTIYF. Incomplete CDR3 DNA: TGTGCCAGTAGTATAGATCTTAGGACTAACTCTGGAAACACG.

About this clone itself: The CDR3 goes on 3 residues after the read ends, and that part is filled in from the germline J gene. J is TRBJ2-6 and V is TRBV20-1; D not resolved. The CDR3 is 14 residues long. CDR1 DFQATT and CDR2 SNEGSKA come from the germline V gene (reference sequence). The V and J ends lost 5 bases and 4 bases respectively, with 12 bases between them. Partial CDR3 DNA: TGCAGTGCTCCCCCCCAGGCCGGGGCCAACGTC. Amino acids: CSAPPQAGANV. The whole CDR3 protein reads CSAPPQAGANVLTF.

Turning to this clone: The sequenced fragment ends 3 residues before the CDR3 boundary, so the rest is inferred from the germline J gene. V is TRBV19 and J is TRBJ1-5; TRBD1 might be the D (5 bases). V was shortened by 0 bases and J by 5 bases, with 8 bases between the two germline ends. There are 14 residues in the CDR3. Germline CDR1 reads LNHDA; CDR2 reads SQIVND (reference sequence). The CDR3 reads CASSIDPGDQPQHF. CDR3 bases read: TGTGCCAGTAGTATAGATCCGGGGGATCAGCCC.

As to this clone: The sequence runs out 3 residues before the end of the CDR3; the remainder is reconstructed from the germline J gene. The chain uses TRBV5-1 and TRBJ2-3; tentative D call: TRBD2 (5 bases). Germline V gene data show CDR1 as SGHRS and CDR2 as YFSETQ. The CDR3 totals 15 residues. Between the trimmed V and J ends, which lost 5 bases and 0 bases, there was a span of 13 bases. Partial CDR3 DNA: TGCGCCAGCAGTTTTAGCGCTTCTAGCACAGATACG. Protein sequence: CASSFSASSTDT. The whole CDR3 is CASSFSASSTDTQYF.

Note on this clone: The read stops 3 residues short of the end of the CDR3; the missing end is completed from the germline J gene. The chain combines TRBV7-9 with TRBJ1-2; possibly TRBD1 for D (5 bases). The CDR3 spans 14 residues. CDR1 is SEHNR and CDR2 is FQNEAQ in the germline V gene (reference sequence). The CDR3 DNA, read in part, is TGTGCCAGCAGCTTAGGGGAGGGGTTTGAGGGC. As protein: CASSLGEGFEG. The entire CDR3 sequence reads CASSLGEGFEGYTF.

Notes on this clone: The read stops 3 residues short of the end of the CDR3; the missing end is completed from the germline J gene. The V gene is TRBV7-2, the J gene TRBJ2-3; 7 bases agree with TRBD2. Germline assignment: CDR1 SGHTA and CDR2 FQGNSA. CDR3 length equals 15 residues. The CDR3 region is CASSPRDSPGGTQYF. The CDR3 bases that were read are TGTGCCAGCAGCCCACGGGACTCCCCCGGGGGGACG.